Following are 8 T cell receptor beta chains from one sample sequenced in a study of shared clonotypes between healthy human individuals. Generated by immunoSEQ multiplex PCR, the TCRdb table keeps only in-frame clones and is missing some. Here the sample spans hundreds of thousands of clones, 95% to 97% being singletons. The sample was memory CD8+ T cells sorted from blood. Subset in this sample: CD45RO+ cells pooled with CCR7-negative TemRA cells. These receptors came from a man younger than 40 in good health.

This chain uses TRBV15 with TRBJ1-6; D gene uncertain. Germline V gives CDR1 LNHNV, CDR2 YYDKDF (reference sequence). Trimming pared 0 bases from V and 9 bases from J, leaving 6 bases between. The CDR3 loop spans 13 amino acids. For the CDR3, the DNA is TGTGCCACCAGCAGAGATGCGGGTTCACCCCTCCACTTT. Its translation: CATSRDAGSPLHF.

The DNA of the CDR3 is TGTGCCAGCTACCTGGGGGAGGGCAAAAACATTCAGTACTTC. It encodes CASYLGEGKNIQYF. This chain connects TRBV2 to TRBJ2-4, with 7 nucleotides matching TRBD2. The CDR3 extends over 14 amino acids. V lost 8 bases to trimming and J lost 3 bases; unmatched junction nucleotides: 7. CDR1 SNHLY and CDR2 FYNNEI come from the germline V gene.

This chain uses TRBV19 with TRBJ2-6; D is tentatively TRBD1 or TRBD2 (5 bases each). V lost 0 bases and J lost 2, with 5 bases in between. The CDR3 length is 15 residues. The germline CDR1 and CDR2 sequences are LNHDA and SQIVND (reference sequence). This CDR3 is CASSIEGAGANVLTF. Here the CDR3 DNA reads TGTGCCAGTAGTATAGAGGGGGCTGGGGCCAACGTCCTGACTTTC.

The chain carries TRBV2 and TRBJ2-1, with 11 nucleotides matching TRBD2. The CDR3 has 13 amino acids. J gave up 5 bases and V 8 bases, and 2 bases lay outside the gene matches. CDR1 and CDR2 from the germline V gene are SNHLY and FYNNEI. The CDR3 protein is CASLGLADNEQFF. The DNA for the CDR3 is TGTGCCAGCTTGGGACTAGCGGACAATGAGCAGTTCTTC. The full variable domain, its missing parts supplied by reference TRBV2 and TRBJ2-1, is EPEVTQTPSHQVTQMGQEVILRCVPISNHLYFYWYRQILGQKVEFLVSFYNNEISEKSEIFDDQFSVERPDGSNFTLKIRSTKLEDSAMYFCASLGLADNEQFFGPGTRLTVL.

V is TRBV6-1 and J is TRBJ1-5; 8 bases agree with TRBD1. V gave up 3 bases and J gave up 0 bases; unmatched junction bases: 10. CDR3 size: 18 residues. Germline values: CDR1 MNHNS, CDR2 SASEGT. CDR3: CASSDRGRGKGSNQPQHF. The CDR3 nucleotides are TGTGCCAGCAGTGACAGGGGGCGCGGGAAAGGTAGCAATCAGCCCCAGCATTTT.

The rearrangement joins TRBV5-8 to TRBJ2-2; D is unresolved. The CDR3 is 14 residues long. The germline gives CDR1 SGHTS, CDR2 YDEGEE. Between the trimmed V and J ends, which lost 6 bases and 1 base, there was a span of 10 bases. The CDR3 DNA is TGTGCCAGCACCCCAGATTTGAACACCGGGGAGCTGTTTTTT. It is translated as CASTPDLNTGELFF. Using reference TRBV5-8 and TRBJ2-2 for the parts outside the CDR3, the full variable domain is EAGVTQSPTHLIKTRGQQATLRCSPISGHTSVYWYQQALGLGLQFLLWYDEGEERNRGNFPPRFSGRQFPNYSSELNVNALELEDSALYLCASTPDLNTGELFFGEGSRLTVL.

The chain couples TRBV30 to TRBJ1-1; D gene ambiguous. There are 13 residues in the CDR3. The germline V gene has CDR1 GTSNPN and CDR2 SVGIG (reference sequence). Trimming stripped 3 bases from V and 0 bases from J, with 8 bases between. The CDR3 protein is CAWSRQLNTEAFF. In DNA, the CDR3 is TGTGCCTGGAGCCGACAACTGAACACTGAAGCTTTCTTT.

The chain links TRBV4-2 to TRBJ1-5, with 7 positions matching TRBD1. The V gene end was trimmed by 5 bases and the J gene end by 2 bases; junction bases not matched to a gene: 6. Per germline, CDR1 LGHNA and CDR2 YNFKEQ. This CDR3 has 15 amino acids. Written as DNA, the CDR3 is TGTGCCAGCAGCAACCTCAGGGGGGGCAATCAGCCCCAGCATTTT. Its protein is CASSNLRGGNQPQHF.